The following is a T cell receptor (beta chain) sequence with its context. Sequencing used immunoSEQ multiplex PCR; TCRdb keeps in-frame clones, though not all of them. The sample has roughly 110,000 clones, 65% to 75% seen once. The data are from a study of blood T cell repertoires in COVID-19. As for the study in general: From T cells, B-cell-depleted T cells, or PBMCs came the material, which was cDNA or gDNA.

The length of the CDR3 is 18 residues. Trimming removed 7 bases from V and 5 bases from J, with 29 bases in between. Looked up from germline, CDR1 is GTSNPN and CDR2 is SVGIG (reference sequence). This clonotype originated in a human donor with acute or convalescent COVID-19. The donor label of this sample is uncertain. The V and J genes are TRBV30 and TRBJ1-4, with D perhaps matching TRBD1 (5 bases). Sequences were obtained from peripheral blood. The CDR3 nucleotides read TGTGCCTCCACTACAGGCGGCAGTTATCTCCAACCGAATGAAAAACTGTTTTTT. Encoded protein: CASTTGGSYLQPNEKLFF. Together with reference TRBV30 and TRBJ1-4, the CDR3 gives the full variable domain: SQTIHQWPATLVQPVGSPLSLECTVEGTSNPNLYWYRQAAGRGLQLLFYSVGIGQISSEVPQNLSASRPQDRQFILSSKKLLLSDSGFYLCASTTGGSYLQPNEKLFFGSGTQLSVL.